Below are 10 T cell receptor beta chains sequenced from a single sample in a study of T cell repertoires in cytomegalovirus infection. Each CDR3 protein is one row after TCRdb ran MiXCR on the reads. The table records over 150,000 distinct CDR3 sequences, 17% of them present only once. The sequencing sample was made of CD8+ T cells from PBMCs. These receptors were obtained from a human donor in good health (CMV status not recorded). Some clones in this sample may be carry-over from other donors' samples.

Written as DNA, the CDR3 is TGTGCCAGCAGTTCCGACGGGACAGGGATCGAGCAGTACTTC. This encodes CASSSDGTGIEQYF. The chain recombines TRBV12-3 or TRBV12-4 with TRBJ2-7, with 9 bases fitting TRBD1. After removal of 4 bases from V and 6 bases from J, the junction contained 7 bases not matched to a gene. The CDR3 extends over 14 amino acids.

This clonotype has ten or more counts. The CDR3 DNA reads as TGTGCCAGCAGCCCAATGGACCGATTTCCAAACACCGGGGAGCTGTTTTTT. Protein: CASSPMDRFPNTGELFF. The rearrangement links TRBV7-8 to TRBJ2-2; D gene unclear. Germline V gives CDR1 SGHVS, CDR2 FQNEAQ. The CDR3 is made up of 17 amino acids. Trimming cost V 5 bases and J 2 bases, with 18 bases left between them.

The gene calls are TRBV6-1 and TRBJ1-2, with D perhaps matching TRBD1 (5 bases). CDR1 and CDR2 from the germline V gene are MNHNS and SASEGT. The CDR3 has 14 residues. With 3 bases removed from V and 6 bases from J, the gap between germline ends came to 14 bases. As DNA, the CDR3 is TGTGCCAGCAGTGAGAGACAGCGAGTCGATGGCTACACCTTC. Its protein product is CASSERQRVDGYTF.

There are a few counts of this clonotype. This sequence joins TRBV7-9 and TRBJ1-1, with 7 bases identical to TRBD1. CDR1 and CDR2 (germline): SEHNR, FQNEAQ (reference sequence). This CDR3 is 14 amino acids long. With 5 bases clipped from V and 5 bases from J, the junction kept 8 bases outside the gene matches. CDR3 region: CASSPTGIGTEAFF. Written as DNA, the CDR3 is TGTGCCAGCAGCCCGACAGGGATAGGGACTGAAGCTTTCTTT.

V gene TRBV4-1 combines with J gene TRBJ2-7, with TRBD2 matching over 7 bases. J gave up 3 bases and V 0 bases, and 5 bases lay outside the gene matches. This CDR3 has 15 amino acids. CDR1 is MGHRA and CDR2 is YSYEKL in the germline V gene. In nucleotides, the CDR3 is TGCGCCAGCAGCCAAGACGCAGCGGGGTACTACGAGCAGTACTTC. It yields the protein CASSQDAAGYYEQYF.

The rearrangement links TRBV6-1 to TRBJ1-1, with TRBD1 as a possible D gene (5 bases). CDR1 and CDR2 (germline): MNHNS, SASEGT. The CDR3 contains 13 residues. V dropped 0 bases and J dropped 4 bases, with 6 bases sitting between them. CDR3 amino acids: CASSEAGLTEAFF. The CDR3 DNA reads TGTGCCAGCAGTGAAGCGGGGCTCACTGAAGCTTTCTTT.

This clonotype was seen once. The junction differs from germline at one of its ends, possibly a read error. The chain uses TRBV29-1 and TRBJ2-7; 7 bases are a match to TRBD1. This CDR3 is built from 12 residues. Per the germline V gene, CDR1 is SQVTM and CDR2 is ANQGSEA. The CDR3 DNA reads as TGCAGCGTGGAAGACAGGGCTCGCGAGCAGTACTTC. This codes for CSVEDRAREQYF.

The rearrangement joins TRBV19 to TRBJ1-2; tentatively, D is TRBD1 (6 bases). Per germline, CDR1 LNHDA and CDR2 SQIVND (reference sequence). This CDR3 comprises 14 residues. Trimming left V 3 bases short and J 8 bases short, with 16 bases between. CDR3 in amino acids: CASSIGVKGVGYTF. The CDR3 DNA reads TGTGCCAGTAGTATCGGGGTAAAGGGGGTCGGCTACACCTTC.

There are many counts of this clonotype. This chain connects TRBV7-2 to TRBJ2-7, with 7 bases fitting TRBD1. Unmatched junction bases numbered 3, after V lost 5 bases and J lost 5 bases. Germline values: CDR1 SGHTA, CDR2 FQGNSA. The CDR3 extends over 12 amino acids. CDR3 sequence: CASSLGTDEQYF. Here the CDR3 DNA reads TGTGCCAGCAGCCTCGGGACAGACGAGCAGTACTTC.

This clonotype was detected only a few times. The chain uses TRBV6-1 and TRBJ2-3, with 9 bases that match TRBD2. In germline, CDR1 is MNHNS, CDR2 SASEGT. The ends lost 8 bases at V and 2 bases at J; junction bases unmatched: 8. CDR3 length: 15 residues. The CDR3 protein is CASSLSGGFTDTQYF. The CDR3 region has the DNA TGTGCCAGCTCCTTAAGCGGGGGGTTCACAGATACGCAGTATTTT.